The rows below give T cell receptor beta chains drawn from one sample of a study of a mutant IDH1 vaccine in newly diagnosed glioma. Antigens of these TCRs are unknown. The assay was immunoSEQ multiplex PCR, and TCRdb's table has in-frame clones only and misses some. Of approximately 60,000 clones in the sample, around 74% were seen once. This specimen consisted of PBMCs, obtained from a glioma patient whose treatment included an IDH1 peptide vaccine. The source is a man aged 45-60 years with glioma. Both conserved end residues are part of each CDR3. The order of the fields is CDR3 length, D gene, clone size, V gene, J gene, CDR3 protein. A D gene is named only where the DNA matches it firmly. Not every row has a clone size; where given, it reads once, few, many or a size class.

CDR3 length: 14
D gene: .
clone size: .
V gene: TRBV5-4
J gene: TRBJ2-1
CDR3 protein: CASSLWGTRDEQFF

CDR3 length: 14
D gene: .
clone size: .
V gene: TRBV14
J gene: TRBJ1-2
CDR3 protein: CASSQGRHPYGYTF

CDR3 length: 15
D gene: TRBD1
clone size: once
V gene: TRBV6-1
J gene: TRBJ1-2
CDR3 protein: CASSARRDSQSGYTF

CDR3 length: 15
D gene: TRBD1
clone size: few
V gene: TRBV11-2
J gene: TRBJ1-5
CDR3 protein: CASSSGTGAHQPQHF

CDR3 length: 15
D gene: TRBD1
clone size: .
V gene: TRBV7-8
J gene: TRBJ1-2
CDR3 protein: CASSSGTADNYGYTF

CDR3 length: 15
D gene: TRBD1
clone size: .
V gene: TRBV6-5
J gene: TRBJ1-5
CDR3 protein: CASSPDRGLNQPQHF

CDR3 length: 12
D gene: .
clone size: .
V gene: TRBV18
J gene: TRBJ1-1
CDR3 protein: CASSGGDPLAFF

CDR3 length: 14
D gene: .
clone size: .
V gene: TRBV7-2
J gene: TRBJ1-4
CDR3 protein: CASSRGMDYEKLFF

CDR3 length: 16
D gene: .
clone size: .
V gene: TRBV19
J gene: TRBJ1-1
CDR3 protein: CASSPTLGRLNTEAFF

CDR3 length: 17
D gene: TRBD2
clone size: .
V gene: TRBV30
J gene: TRBJ2-1
CDR3 protein: CAWTTQLAGGTYNEQFF

CDR3 length: 14
D gene: TRBD1
clone size: .
V gene: TRBV10-3
J gene: TRBJ1-4
CDR3 protein: CAISEGQGGEKLFF

CDR3 length: 14
D gene: .
clone size: .
V gene: TRBV18
J gene: TRBJ1-4
CDR3 protein: CASSGRGGDEKLFF

CDR3 length: 16
D gene: .
clone size: .
V gene: TRBV5-1
J gene: TRBJ1-2
CDR3 protein: CASSLAGGGRGYGYTF

CDR3 length: 11
D gene: .
clone size: .
V gene: TRBV27
J gene: TRBJ2-3
CDR3 protein: CASSLKDTQYF

CDR3 length: 15
D gene: TRBD1
clone size: .
V gene: TRBV10-3
J gene: TRBJ1-1
CDR3 protein: CAISDRTGPNTEAFF

CDR3 length: 13
D gene: .
clone size: .
V gene: TRBV30
J gene: TRBJ1-1
CDR3 protein: CAGRGAGFTEAFF

CDR3 length: 16
D gene: .
clone size: few
V gene: TRBV28
J gene: TRBJ1-5
CDR3 protein: CASSLPPGNGNQPQHF

CDR3 length: 14
D gene: TRBD1
clone size: .
V gene: TRBV19
J gene: TRBJ1-2
CDR3 protein: CASSPGQGLYGYTF

CDR3 length: 17
D gene: TRBD2
clone size: .
V gene: TRBV9
J gene: TRBJ2-2
CDR3 protein: CASSAGTSGVNTGELFF

CDR3 length: 17
D gene: TRBD2
clone size: .
V gene: TRBV5-4
J gene: TRBJ2-6
CDR3 protein: CASSASAGSSGANVLTF

CDR3 length: 16
D gene: .
clone size: .
V gene: TRBV21-1
J gene: TRBJ2-1
CDR3 protein: CAAGAVTHSGSNEQFF

CDR3 length: 16
D gene: .
clone size: .
V gene: TRBV2
J gene: TRBJ1-1
CDR3 protein: CASRSLGYGSGTEAFF

CDR3 length: 17
D gene: .
clone size: .
V gene: TRBV12-5
J gene: TRBJ2-2
CDR3 protein: CASGLVRGGAGTGELFF

CDR3 length: 15
D gene: TRBD1
clone size: medium-sized
V gene: TRBV7-8
J gene: TRBJ2-7
CDR3 protein: CASSLEARGSYEQYF

CDR3 length: 14
D gene: TRBD1
clone size: medium-sized
V gene: TRBV5-1
J gene: TRBJ2-7
CDR3 protein: CASSFTGTGTEQYF

CDR3 length: 13
D gene: .
clone size: once
V gene: TRBV27
J gene: TRBJ1-5
CDR3 protein: CASSRHGNQPQHF

CDR3 length: 13
D gene: TRBD1
clone size: few
V gene: TRBV11-3
J gene: TRBJ2-7
CDR3 protein: CASSADRDYEQYF

CDR3 length: 13
D gene: .
clone size: .
V gene: TRBV9
J gene: TRBJ1-3
CDR3 protein: CASSATGGNTIYF

CDR3 length: 17
D gene: TRBD1
clone size: .
V gene: TRBV30
J gene: TRBJ2-2
CDR3 protein: CAWRRQGARSNTGELFF

CDR3 length: 14
D gene: .
clone size: once
V gene: TRBV2
J gene: TRBJ1-4
CDR3 protein: CASTTAPTNEKLFF

CDR3 length: 14
D gene: .
clone size: .
V gene: TRBV5-6
J gene: TRBJ1-1
CDR3 protein: CASSLQQQNTEAFF

CDR3 length: 15
D gene: TRBD1
clone size: .
V gene: TRBV2
J gene: TRBJ2-2
CDR3 protein: CASRERDRGPGELFF

CDR3 length: 16
D gene: TRBD1
clone size: .
V gene: TRBV9
J gene: TRBJ2-3
CDR3 protein: CASTLGARGRSDTQYF

CDR3 length: 13
D gene: .
clone size: few
V gene: TRBV25-1
J gene: TRBJ1-4
CDR3 protein: CASSLGANEKLFF

CDR3 length: 16
D gene: TRBD1
clone size: .
V gene: TRBV7-2
J gene: TRBJ2-7
CDR3 protein: CASSLASGGAKYEQYF

CDR3 length: 15
D gene: .
clone size: few
V gene: TRBV5-6
J gene: TRBJ2-1
CDR3 protein: CASSFGGRSYNEQFF

CDR3 length: 14
D gene: TRBD1
clone size: once
V gene: TRBV30
J gene: TRBJ1-2
CDR3 protein: CAWNPTGGGGGYTF

CDR3 length: 14
D gene: .
clone size: .
V gene: TRBV9
J gene: TRBJ1-5
CDR3 protein: CASSADSYNQPQHF

CDR3 length: 15
D gene: TRBD1
clone size: .
V gene: TRBV5-5
J gene: TRBJ1-5
CDR3 protein: CASSLEQGARQPQHF

CDR3 length: 13
D gene: .
clone size: few
V gene: TRBV6-1
J gene: TRBJ1-5
CDR3 protein: CATRGQSNQPQHF

CDR3 length: 19
D gene: .
clone size: .
V gene: TRBV29-1
J gene: TRBJ2-3
CDR3 protein: CSVEVRTPTRRGSQDTQYF

CDR3 length: 12
D gene: .
clone size: once
V gene: TRBV7-2
J gene: TRBJ1-1
CDR3 protein: CASSLGGAEAFF

CDR3 length: 13
D gene: .
clone size: .
V gene: TRBV30
J gene: TRBJ1-3
CDR3 protein: CAWIFGSGNTIYF

CDR3 length: 15
D gene: .
clone size: once
V gene: TRBV6-6
J gene: TRBJ2-7
CDR3 protein: CASSYSRQSTYEQYF

CDR3 length: 14
D gene: .
clone size: .
V gene: TRBV19
J gene: TRBJ1-2
CDR3 protein: CASSILGQNYGYTF

CDR3 length: 17
D gene: .
clone size: .
V gene: TRBV4-3
J gene: TRBJ2-1
CDR3 protein: CASSQWIGGSSYNEQFF

CDR3 length: 14
D gene: .
clone size: .
V gene: TRBV10-3
J gene: TRBJ2-2
CDR3 protein: CAISPGDLSGELFF

CDR3 length: 12
D gene: .
clone size: .
V gene: TRBV4-3
J gene: TRBJ2-1
CDR3 protein: CASSQERDEQFF